This T cell receptor (beta chain) was sequenced for a study of Ad26.COV2.S vaccination and SARS-CoV-2 variants (dated by TCRdb to the early 2020s). Regarding the research as a whole: Donors in the vaccine arm were drawn from COV1001, a phase I-IIa trial of Ad26.COV2.S in healthy adults that was multicentre, randomized, double-blind and placebo-controlled. Ad26.COV2.S was administered intramuscularly at 5 x 10^10 or 1 x 10^11 viral particles, either as a single shot or as two shots given 56 days apart. TCRbeta repertoire sequencing served as the tool for gauging how specific and how broad the SARS-CoV-2-reactive T cell receptors were following Ad26.COV2.S vaccination. A total of some 30 samples were included in the TCR-sequenced set, comprising around 19 Ad26.COV2.S vaccine recipients, 5 placebo recipients and 8 SARS-CoV-2 convalescent individuals. Participants in the trial were split at random into five groups of five each, receiving low-dose or high-dose Ad26.COV2.S once or twice, or else placebo on both occasions. Throughout the experiments and outcome assessment, investigators stayed blinded to trial group allocation.

V and J lose 6 bases and 1 base, and a span of 16 bases separates them. From a lookup of the germline V gene, CDR1 and CDR2 are KGHSH and LQKENI. Its CDR3 holds 15 amino acids, cysteine through phenylalanine. Only the CDR3 DNA stays, 45 bases, in frame from base 1. Concerning this clone: This clone's antigen is unknown. No per-base quality is available; no much larger clone lies one base away.

The immunoSEQ Assay was the method used to sequence TCRbeta CDR3 regions. After extraction, genomic DNA underwent amplification by bias-controlled multiplex PCR, followed by high-throughput sequencing. As for the original processing: To quantify the absolute abundance of every unique TCRbeta CDR3 region, sequences were collapsed and filtered. Usable DNA was measured by amplifying reference genes present in all nucleated cells, and TCRbeta template counts were normalized to that usable DNA to estimate T cell fraction. Repertoire TCRs were annotated as SARS-CoV-2-specific by exact matching of V gene, CDR3 amino acid sequence and J gene to a known reactive TCR set. The reference SARS-CoV-2 TCR set was derived from MIRA and filtered for enrichment in COVID-19-positive ImmuneCODE repertoires, a step that removed public or cross-reactive TCRs. Drawing on the MIRA antigens, annotated TCRs were analysed further at the level of specific ORF or position within ORF. Breadth was defined as the number of annotated unique rearrangements divided by the total number of unique productive rearrangements, and depth was defined as the summed frequency of the annotated unique rearrangements. TCR breadth was compared between groups using two-sided Wilcoxon rank-sum tests. TCRdb re-hosts the immuneACCESS table, in-frame sequences only. Its copies lack some clones; in the studies checked, an unresolved V gene accounts for under half of them, and the cause for the rest is not known. For V, J and clone size, that table is used; D and trimming come from the DNA. Recorded for this sample are about 350,000 clones; about 86% of them occurred a single time. The ten largest make up roughly 10% of the sample.

The treatment or condition label, as the study defines it: around 19 received Ad26.COV2.S at low or high dose, single or two shots; roughly 5 received placebo; per-sample allocation not given. For vaccine and placebo recipients, the sequenced repertoires came from samples collected on day 63 after the first injection. Between 29 July and 7 August 2020, Cohort 1b enrolled 20 to 30 adults aged 18-55 years at one site in Boston, USA. As a vaccine, Ad26.COV2.S was a replication-incompetent adenovirus type 26 vector that expressed a prefusion-stabilized SARS-CoV-2 spike protein derived from the original Wuhan strain. Summary of the overall study and its limitations: Higher spike-specific TCR breadth was observed in Ad26.COV2.S recipients than in placebo recipients (P = 0.0014). Non-spike TCR breadth was comparable between vaccine and placebo recipients, consistent with the vaccine containing only spike. The authors noted that the TCR breadth and depth analyses may have underestimated total T cell responses. After vaccination, spike-specific CD8+ and CD4+ T cell responses were reported to show substantial breadth. The study lacked the statistical power to compare responses across vaccine doses or regimens.

The receptor chain draws on TRBV18 and TRBJ2-7; TRBD1 is perhaps the D gene, given 6 matching bases. The TCR was taken from a person between 18 and 60 years old who received the Ad26.COV2.S COVID-19 vaccine or a placebo. The input for sequencing was peripheral blood, taken in a trial of Ad26.COV2.S vaccine versus placebo. The nucleotide sequence reads TGTGCCAGCTCTCTCGTACAGGGAGAGTCCTACGAGCAGTACTTC. The encoded protein is CASSLVQGESYEQYF. Full variable domain (CDR3 extended with the reference TRBV18 and TRBJ2-7 proteins): NAGVMQNPRHLVRRRGQEARLRCSPMKGHSHVYWYRQLPEEGLKFMVYLQKENIIDESGMPKERFSAEFPKEGPSILRIQQVVRGDSAAYFCASSLVQGESYEQYFGPGTRLTVT.